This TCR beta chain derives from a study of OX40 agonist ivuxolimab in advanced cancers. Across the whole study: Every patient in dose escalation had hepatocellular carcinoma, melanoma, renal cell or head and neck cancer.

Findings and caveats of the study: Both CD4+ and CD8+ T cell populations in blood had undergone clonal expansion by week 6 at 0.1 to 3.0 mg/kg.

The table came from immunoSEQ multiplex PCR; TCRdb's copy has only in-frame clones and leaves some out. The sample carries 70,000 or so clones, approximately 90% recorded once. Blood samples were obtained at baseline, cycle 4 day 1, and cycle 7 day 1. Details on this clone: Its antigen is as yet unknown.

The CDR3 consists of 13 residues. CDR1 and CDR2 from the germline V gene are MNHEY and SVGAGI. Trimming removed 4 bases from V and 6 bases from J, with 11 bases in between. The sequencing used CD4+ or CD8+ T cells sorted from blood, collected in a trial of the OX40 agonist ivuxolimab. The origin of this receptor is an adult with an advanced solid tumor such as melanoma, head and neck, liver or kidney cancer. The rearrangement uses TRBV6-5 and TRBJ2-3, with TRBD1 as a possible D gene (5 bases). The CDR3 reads CASSWGYRDTQYF. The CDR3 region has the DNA TGTGCCAGCAGTTGGGGTTACAGGGATACGCAGTATTTT.